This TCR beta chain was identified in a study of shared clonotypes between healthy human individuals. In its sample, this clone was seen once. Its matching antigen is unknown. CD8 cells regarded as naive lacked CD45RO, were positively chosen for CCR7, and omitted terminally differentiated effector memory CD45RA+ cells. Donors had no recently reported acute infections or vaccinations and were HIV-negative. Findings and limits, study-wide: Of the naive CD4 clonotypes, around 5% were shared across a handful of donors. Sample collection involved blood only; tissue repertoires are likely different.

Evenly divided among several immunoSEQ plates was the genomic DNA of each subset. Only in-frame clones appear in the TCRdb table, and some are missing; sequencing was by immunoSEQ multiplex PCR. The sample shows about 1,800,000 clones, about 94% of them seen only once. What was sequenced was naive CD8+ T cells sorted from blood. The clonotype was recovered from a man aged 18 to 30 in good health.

The CDR3 DNA follows: TGTGCCAGCAGTGAAAGGCAGGACCTACGGGGTTCACCCCTCCACTTT. Translating gives CASSERQDLRGSPLHF. The chain has TRBV6-1 and TRBJ1-6; D not certain. The CDR3 has 16 amino acids. Germline V gene sequence: CDR1 MNHNS, CDR2 SASEGT. Trimming cost V 2 bases and J 9 bases, with 17 bases left between them.